These 30 T cell receptor beta chains share one sample of origin, sequenced in a study of blood T cell repertoires in COVID-19. Libraries were prepared by immunoSEQ multiplex PCR; TCRdb keeps only in-frame clonotypes and omits some of them. The sample carries 190,000 or so clones, approximately 87% recorded once. Sequenced input: peripheral blood. The receptors were sampled from a man aged 55 to 70 who had recovered from COVID-19.

This clone has only a few counts. The J gene is TRBJ2-2, the V gene TRBV5-1; a possible D gene is TRBD2 (7 bases). The CDR3 length is 20 residues. V dropped 1 base and J dropped 2 bases, with 24 bases sitting between them. From germline, CDR1 is SGHRS and CDR2 YFSETQ. CDR3 in DNA: TGCGCCAGCAGCTTGCCATCACAGGGTTCTAGCGGAGATAACACCGGGGAGCTGTTTTTT. This codes for CASSLPSQGSSGDNTGELFF.

CDR3 DNA sequence: TGTGCCAGCAGCTCCATGGCAGGGGACTATGGCTACACCTTC. Its translation is CASSSMAGDYGYTF. V and J are TRBV11-2 and TRBJ1-2, with a possible D match to TRBD1 (6 bases). The CDR3 consists of 14 residues. Germline assignment: CDR1 SGHAT and CDR2 FQNNGV. The V end lost 4 bases, the J end lost 3 bases, and 12 bases lay between the germline ends.

V usage is TRBV19 and J usage is TRBJ1-1; weak D call: TRBD1 (6 bases). From germline, CDR1 is LNHDA and CDR2 SQIVND (reference sequence). The CDR3 extends over 13 amino acids. Trimming shortened V by 4 bases and J by 6 bases, and 12 bases separated the two germline ends. This CDR3 is CASSNQGPAEAFF. The DNA of the CDR3 is TGTGCCAGTAGTAATCAGGGGCCGGCTGAAGCTTTCTTT.

V usage is TRBV4-2 and J usage is TRBJ1-1, with D possibly being TRBD1 (5 bases). Germline V gene lookup returns CDR1 LGHNA and CDR2 YNFKEQ. The CDR3 is made up of 13 amino acids. V lost 4 bases and J 8 bases, leaving 14 bases between the germline ends. CDR3 coding DNA: TGTGCCAGCAGCCGGGGAGGTGACAGAGAAGCTTTCTTT. It yields the protein CASSRGGDREAFF.

In its sample, this clone was seen once. The chain recombines TRBV7-2 with TRBJ2-3, with a tentative D call TRBD1 (5 bases). The germline gives CDR1 SGHTA, CDR2 FQGNSA. The CDR3 totals 14 residues. V was cut by 3 bases and J by 2 bases, with 9 bases left in between. The CDR3 bases are TGTGCCAGCAGCTTGAGACAGACCACAGATACGCAGTATTTT. This gives the protein CASSLRQTTDTQYF.

V is TRBV4-1 and J is TRBJ1-3, with D possibly TRBD1 on 5 matching bases. Deletions cut 1 base from V and 0 bases from J, with 13 bases between. CDR3 length: 17 residues. CDR1 and CDR2 from the germline V gene are MGHRA and YSYEKL. The CDR3 nucleotides read TGCGCCAGCAGCCAAGTGACCATGGGGGGCTCTGGAAACACCATATATTTT. Amino acids: CASSQVTMGGSGNTIYF.

J is TRBJ1-4 and V is TRBV6-1; 8 positions agree with TRBD1. This CDR3 spans 14 amino acids. V was clipped by 3 bases and J by 6 bases; unmatched bases: 3. CDR1 MNHNS and CDR2 SASEGT come from the germline V gene. The DNA of the CDR3 is TGTGCCAGCAGTGACGGACAGGGCTATGAAAAACTGTTTTTT. It specifies CASSDGQGYEKLFF.

The V and J genes are TRBV5-1 and TRBJ2-7; tentatively, D is TRBD2 (5 bases). From germline, CDR1 is SGHRS and CDR2 YFSETQ. The CDR3 sequence is 13 residues long. With 5 bases removed from V and 2 bases from J, the gap between germline ends came to 11 bases. CDR3 sequence (DNA): TGCGCCAGCAGTTTTGGACTTCCCTACGAGCAGTACTTC. Its translation: CASSFGLPYEQYF.

V and J are TRBV6-2 or TRBV6-3 and TRBJ2-6; the D is unclear. Germline V lookup: CDR1 MNHEY, CDR2 SVGEGT. Trimming shortened V by 5 bases and J by 0 bases, and 5 bases separated the two germline ends. The CDR3 is 14 residues long. The CDR3 DNA sequence: TGTGCCAGCAGTCTCAGCTCTGGGGCCAACGTCCTGACTTTC. Translating it yields CASSLSSGANVLTF.

V usage is TRBV30 and J usage is TRBJ2-3, with a tentative D call TRBD1 (5 bases). The germline CDR1 and CDR2 sequences are GTSNPN and SVGIG (reference sequence). Trimming stripped 2 bases from V and 4 bases from J, with 13 bases between. CDR3 length: 14 residues. CDR3 nucleotide sequence: TGTGCCTGGAGTTACCAGCTAGGGGCAGATACGCAGTATTTT. Protein: CAWSYQLGADTQYF.

V gene TRBV5-1 combines with J gene TRBJ2-3, with 9 bases that match TRBD2. There are 16 residues in the CDR3. Losses at the gene ends were 0 bases for V and 6 bases for J; bases not matched to a gene: 8. Germline assignment: CDR1 SGHRS and CDR2 YFSETQ. CDR3 DNA sequence: TGCGCCAGCAGCTTGGTGACTAGCGGAGGGGGGGATACGCAGTATTTT. This encodes CASSLVTSGGGDTQYF.

The chain employs TRBV7-2 and TRBJ1-2; D perhaps matches TRBD1 (6 bases). The CDR3 has 13 residues. V shed 2 bases and J shed 8 bases, with 12 bases lying between them. Germline V gene lookup returns CDR1 SGHTA and CDR2 FQGNSA. The DNA for the CDR3 is TGTGCCAGCAGCTTAAGACAGGTTATAGGCTACACCTTC. Its translation is CASSLRQVIGYTF.

The rearrangement joins TRBV3-1 (or the pseudogene TRBV3-2) to TRBJ1-3; 7 bases are a match to TRBD1. The J segment lost 7 bases and the V segment lost 6 bases, leaving 6 bases of the junction unmatched. The CDR3 is 13 residues long. The germline V gene has CDR1 LGHDT and CDR2 YNNKEL (reference sequence). The CDR3 is CASSPDRVNTIYF. The CDR3 nucleotides read TGTGCCAGCAGTCCCGACAGGGTCAACACCATATATTTT.

The V gene is TRBV7-9, the J gene TRBJ1-3; tentative D call: TRBD1 (5 bases). V gave up 2 bases and J gave up 1 base, with 15 bases separating them. This CDR3 is built from 17 residues. Germline V gives CDR1 SEHNR, CDR2 FQNEAQ (reference sequence). CDR3 region: CASSLSGNRRSGNTIYF. As DNA, the CDR3 is TGTGCCAGCAGCTTATCAGGGAACAGGCGGTCTGGAAACACCATATATTTT.

This clone was found once. The chain is built from TRBV6-5 and TRBJ2-2, with TRBD2 matching over 12 bases. V shed 6 bases and J 7 bases; nucleotides not matched to a gene: 6. The CDR3 totals 15 residues. The germline CDR1 and CDR2 sequences are MNHEY and SVGAGI. CDR3 in DNA: TGTGCCAGCAGCCAATTACTAGCGGGGGGCGGGGAGCTGTTTTTT. Translating gives CASSQLLAGGGELFF.

In this sample, this clone turned up once. The chain links TRBV9 to TRBJ2-1, with 10 bases lining up with TRBD2. This CDR3 region has 15 residues. V dropped 3 bases and J dropped 3; count of bases not matched to a gene: 3. CDR1 and CDR2 (germline): SGDLS, YYNGEE. DNA for the CDR3: TGTGCCAGCAGCGAGCTAGCGGGGGACTACAATGAGCAGTTCTTC. The encoded protein is CASSELAGDYNEQFF.

This rearrangement joins TRBV24-1 to TRBJ2-1; TRBD1 aligns across 7 bases. The CDR3 has 13 amino acids. The germline CDR1 and CDR2 sequences are KGHDR and SFDVKD. V was pared by 3 bases and J by 6 bases, with 1 base of the junction left unmatched. CDR3 region: CATSDDRVNEQFF. DNA of the CDR3: TGTGCCACCAGTGATGACAGGGTCAATGAGCAGTTCTTC.

The chain combines TRBV2 with TRBJ2-1, with TRBD2 identical over 10 bases. The V and J ends lost 10 bases and 8 bases, in that order; junction bases with no gene match: 8. The CDR3 totals 13 residues. CDR1 and CDR2 from the germline V gene are SNHLY and FYNNEI. CDR3 loop: CATGTSAGDEQFF. DNA for the CDR3: TGTGCCACCGGGACTAGCGCGGGGGATGAGCAGTTCTTC.

V gene TRBV9 combines with J gene TRBJ1-1; D is possibly TRBD1 (5 bases). In germline, CDR1 is SGDLS, CDR2 YYNGEE. V was shortened by 0 bases and J by 2 bases, with 11 bases between the two germline ends. The CDR3 has 15 amino acids. CDR3 in DNA: TGTGCCAGCAGCGTAGGAAGGGGAGGTAACACTGAAGCTTTCTTT. This encodes CASSVGRGGNTEAFF.

The CDR3 DNA follows: TGTGCCATCAGTGAGTCCGTGACAGGGAACTATGGCTACACCTTC. Translating gives CAISESVTGNYGYTF. The chain combines TRBV10-3 with TRBJ1-2; 7 bases fit TRBD1. CDR3 length equals 15 residues. The germline gives CDR1 ENHRY, CDR2 SYGVKD. V was pared by 0 bases and J by 2 bases, with 3 bases of the junction left unmatched.

The V call is TRBV6-5, the J call TRBJ1-3, with D uncertain. V gave up 2 bases and J gave up 4 bases, with 15 bases separating them. The length of the CDR3 is 16 residues. The V gene's germline CDR1 is MNHEY and CDR2 SVGAGI. Written as DNA, the CDR3 is TGTGCCAGCAGTTACGGACTCAGAGCAGCCGGAAACACCATATATTTT. This codes for CASSYGLRAAGNTIYF.

This chain links TRBV7-8 with TRBJ1-5; D ambiguous. The V end was cut by 1 base, the J end by 6 bases, with 13 bases between. This CDR3 has 15 amino acids. Germline-derived CDR1 and CDR2 are SGHVS and FQNEAQ. CDR3 protein: CASSLGRQPLQPQHF. The CDR3 bases are TGTGCCAGCAGCTTAGGGCGGCAACCTCTTCAGCCCCAGCATTTT.

The chain links TRBV5-1 to TRBJ2-1; TRBD2 matches at 7 bases. The CDR3 has 13 amino acids. Germline-derived CDR1 and CDR2 are SGHRS and YFSETQ. V lost 4 bases and J lost 3; bases outside the gene matches: 1. The DNA of the CDR3 is TGCGCCAGCAGCCAGCGGGGCTACAATGAGCAGTTCTTC. Translated, it gives CASSQRGYNEQFF.

V usage is TRBV24-1 and J usage is TRBJ1-5, with a possible D match to TRBD1 (6 bases). This CDR3 is 15 amino acids long. Trimming pared 4 bases from V and 3 bases from J, leaving 12 bases between. Looked up from germline, CDR1 is KGHDR and CDR2 is SFDVKD. The CDR3 is CATSDTGQPNQPQHF. The CDR3 nucleotides are TGTGCCACCAGTGACACCGGACAGCCCAATCAGCCCCAGCATTTT.

The gene calls are TRBV7-3 and TRBJ1-1; D gene unclear. V dropped 5 bases and J dropped 1 base, with 8 bases sitting between them. Per the germline V gene, CDR1 is SGHTA and CDR2 is FQGTGA. The CDR3 covers 13 residues. The CDR3 loop is CASSTQPNTEAFF. The CDR3 DNA reads TGTGCCAGCAGCACACAACCGAACACTGAAGCTTTCTTT. Full variable domain (missing parts from reference TRBV7-3 and TRBJ1-1): GAGVSQTPSNKVTEKGKYVELRCDPISGHTALYWYRQSLGQGPEFLIYFQGTGAADDSGLPNDRFFAVRPEGSVSTLKIQRTERGDSAVYLCASSTQPNTEAFFGQGTRLTVV.

This rearrangement joins TRBV7-9 to TRBJ2-1; 12 bases map to TRBD1. This CDR3 is 14 amino acids long. V dropped 9 bases and J dropped 6; count of bases not matched to a gene: 6. The germline V gene encodes CDR1 SEHNR and CDR2 FQNEAQ (reference sequence). The CDR3 region is CASPGTGGFNEQFF. As DNA, the CDR3 is TGTGCCAGTCCCGGGACAGGGGGCTTCAATGAGCAGTTCTTC.

This clone was picked up one time. The CDR3 DNA follows: TGTGCCAGCAGACTCCGGGATCTCAATCAGCCCCAGCATTTT. Protein product: CASRLRDLNQPQHF. This sequence joins TRBV2 and TRBJ1-5; D is undetermined. Germline CDR1 is SNHLY and CDR2 is FYNNEI. Trimming shortened V by 6 bases and J by 3 bases, and 12 bases separated the two germline ends. This CDR3 region has 14 residues.

This clone was observed a handful of times. The rearrangement joins TRBV3-1 (or the pseudogene TRBV3-2) to TRBJ1-5; a weak D match, TRBD1 (5 bases). The CDR3 runs to 15 residues. Germline CDR1 reads LGHDT; CDR2 reads YNNKEL (reference sequence). Deletions cut 0 bases from V and 4 bases from J, with 10 bases between. DNA of the CDR3: TGTGCCAGCAGCCAAGAAAAGGGGCTGAATCAGCCCCAGCATTTT. Its translation: CASSQEKGLNQPQHF.

This rearrangement joins TRBV6-5 to TRBJ2-7; possible D gene TRBD1, 7 bases. The CDR3 spans 14 residues. Trimming cost V 8 bases and J 4 bases, with 18 bases left between them. The germline V gene encodes CDR1 MNHEY and CDR2 SVGAGI. CDR3 DNA: TGTGCCAGCGCCCCCCCAGGGGGGACGTACGAGCAGTACTTC. Translation gives CASAPPGGTYEQYF.

This clone was counted only a few times. The chain is built from TRBV3-1 (or the pseudogene TRBV3-2) and TRBJ2-1; the D is unclear. Trimming removed 0 bases from V and 5 bases from J, with 17 bases in between. This CDR3 contains 17 residues. Germline values: CDR1 LGHDT, CDR2 YNNKEL (reference sequence). In DNA, the CDR3 is TGTGCCAGCAGCCAAGATCGTGTCAGCTTGGAGAACAATGAGCAGTTCTTC. Translation: CASSQDRVSLENNEQFF.